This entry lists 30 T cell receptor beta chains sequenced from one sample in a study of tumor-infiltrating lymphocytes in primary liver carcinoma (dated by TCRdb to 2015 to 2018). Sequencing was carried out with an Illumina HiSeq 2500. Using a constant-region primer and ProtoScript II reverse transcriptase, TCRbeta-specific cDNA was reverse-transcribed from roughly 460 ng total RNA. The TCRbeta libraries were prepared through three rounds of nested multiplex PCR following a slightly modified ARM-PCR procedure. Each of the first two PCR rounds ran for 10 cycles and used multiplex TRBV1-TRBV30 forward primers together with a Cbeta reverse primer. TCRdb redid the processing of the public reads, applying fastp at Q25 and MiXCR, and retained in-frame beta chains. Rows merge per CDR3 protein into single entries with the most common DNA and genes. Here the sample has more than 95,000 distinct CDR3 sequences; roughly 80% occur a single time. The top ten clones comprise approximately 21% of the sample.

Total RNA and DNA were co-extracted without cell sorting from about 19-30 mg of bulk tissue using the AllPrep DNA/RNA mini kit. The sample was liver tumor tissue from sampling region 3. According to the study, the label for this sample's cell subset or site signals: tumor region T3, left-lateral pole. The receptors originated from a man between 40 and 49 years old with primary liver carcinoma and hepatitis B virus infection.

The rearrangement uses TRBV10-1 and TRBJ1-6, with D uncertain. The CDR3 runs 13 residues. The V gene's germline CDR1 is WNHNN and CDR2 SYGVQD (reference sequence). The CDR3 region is CPNSEGFVSPLHF. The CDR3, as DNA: TGCCCCAACAGTGAGGGATTTGTGTCACCCCTCCACTTT.

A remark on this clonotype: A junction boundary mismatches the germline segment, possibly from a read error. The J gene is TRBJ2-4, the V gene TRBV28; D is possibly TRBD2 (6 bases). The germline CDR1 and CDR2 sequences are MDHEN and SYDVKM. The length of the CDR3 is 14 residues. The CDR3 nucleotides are TGTGCCAGGAGTGGGGAGGTGGCCAAAAACATTCAGCACTTC. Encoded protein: CARSGEVAKNIQHF.

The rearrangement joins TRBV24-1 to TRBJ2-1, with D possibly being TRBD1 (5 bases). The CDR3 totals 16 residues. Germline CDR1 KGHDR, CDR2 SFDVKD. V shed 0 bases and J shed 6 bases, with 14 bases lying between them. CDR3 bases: TGTGCCACCAGTGATTTGTTACGAGACAGTATCAATGAGCAGTTCTTC. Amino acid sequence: CATSDLLRDSINEQFF.

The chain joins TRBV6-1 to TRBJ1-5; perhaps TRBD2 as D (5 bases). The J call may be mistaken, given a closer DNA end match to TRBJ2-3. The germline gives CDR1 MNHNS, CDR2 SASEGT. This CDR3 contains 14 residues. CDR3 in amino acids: CASTEEREKAPQYF. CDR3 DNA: TGTGCCAGCACTGAGGAGAGGGAAAAGGCGCCCCAGTATTTT.

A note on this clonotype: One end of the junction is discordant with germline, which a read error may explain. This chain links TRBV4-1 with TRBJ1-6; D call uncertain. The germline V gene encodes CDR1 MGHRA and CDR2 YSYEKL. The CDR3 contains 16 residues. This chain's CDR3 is CVSSQEQHSYNSPLHF. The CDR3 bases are TGCGTCAGCAGCCAAGAACAGCACTCCTATAATTCACCCCTCCACTTT.

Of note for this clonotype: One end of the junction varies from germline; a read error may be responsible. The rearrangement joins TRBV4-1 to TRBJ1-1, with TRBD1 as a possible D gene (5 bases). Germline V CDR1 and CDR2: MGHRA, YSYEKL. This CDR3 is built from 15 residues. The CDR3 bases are TGCACCAGCAGCCTTTCTGGGGGGGGAGGCAATGAAACTTTCTTT. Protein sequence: CTSSLSGGGGNETFF.

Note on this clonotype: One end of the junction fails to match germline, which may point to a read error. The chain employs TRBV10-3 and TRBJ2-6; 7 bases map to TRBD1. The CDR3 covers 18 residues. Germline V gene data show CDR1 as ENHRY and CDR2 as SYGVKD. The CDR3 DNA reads TGTGCCATCAGTGGTTCGAGGGGGACAGACTCTGGGGCCAACGTCCTGACTTTT. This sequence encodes CAISGSRGTDSGANVLTF.

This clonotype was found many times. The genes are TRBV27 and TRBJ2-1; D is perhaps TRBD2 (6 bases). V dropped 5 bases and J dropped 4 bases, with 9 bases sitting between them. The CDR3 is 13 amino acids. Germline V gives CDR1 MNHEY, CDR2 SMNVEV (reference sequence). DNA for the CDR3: TGTGCCAGCAGTGAGCGGGCGTACAATGAGCAGTTCTTC. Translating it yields CASSERAYNEQFF.

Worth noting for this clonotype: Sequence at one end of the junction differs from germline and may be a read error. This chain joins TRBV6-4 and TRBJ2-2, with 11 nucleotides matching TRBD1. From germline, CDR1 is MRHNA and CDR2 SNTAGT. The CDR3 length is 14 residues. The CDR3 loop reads CASNDGQGAGDLFF. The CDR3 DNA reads TGTGCCAGCAATGACGGACAGGGGGCCGGGGACCTGTTTTTT.

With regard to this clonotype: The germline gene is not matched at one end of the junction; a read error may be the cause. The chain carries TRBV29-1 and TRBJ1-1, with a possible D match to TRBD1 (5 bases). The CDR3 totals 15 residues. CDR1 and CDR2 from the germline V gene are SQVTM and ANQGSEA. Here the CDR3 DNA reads TGCAGCGTCGGCGCAGGGTGGGGTGTGAACACGGAAGCTTTCTTT. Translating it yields CSVGAGWGVNTEAFF.

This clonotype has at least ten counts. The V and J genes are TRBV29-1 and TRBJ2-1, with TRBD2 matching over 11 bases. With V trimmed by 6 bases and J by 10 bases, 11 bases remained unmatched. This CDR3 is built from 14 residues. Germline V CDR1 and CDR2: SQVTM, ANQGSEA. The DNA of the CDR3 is TGCAGCGTGGGGACTAGCGGATTCCCTCTGGAGCAGTTCTTC. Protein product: CSVGTSGFPLEQFF.

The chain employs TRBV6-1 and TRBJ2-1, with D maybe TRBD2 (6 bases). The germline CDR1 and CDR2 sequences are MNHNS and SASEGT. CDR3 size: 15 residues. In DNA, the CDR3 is TGTGTCAACACTTCTACACGGGACTCTTACAATGAGCAGTTCTTC. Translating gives CVNTSTRDSYNEQFF.

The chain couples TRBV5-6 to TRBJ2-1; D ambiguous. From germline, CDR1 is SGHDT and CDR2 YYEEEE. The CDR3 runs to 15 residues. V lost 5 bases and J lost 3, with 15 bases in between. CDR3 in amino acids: CASSFDKIFYNEQFF. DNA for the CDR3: TGTGCCAGCAGTTTCGATAAAATATTCTACAATGAGCAGTTCTTC.

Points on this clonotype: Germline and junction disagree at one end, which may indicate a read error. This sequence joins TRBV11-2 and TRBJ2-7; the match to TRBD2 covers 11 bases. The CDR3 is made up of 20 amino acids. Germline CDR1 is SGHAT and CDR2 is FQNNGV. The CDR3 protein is CASNLREGRTSGLNSHEQYF. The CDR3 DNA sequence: TGTGCCAGCAACTTGAGGGAGGGGAGGACTAGCGGGCTCAACTCCCACGAGCAGTACTTC.

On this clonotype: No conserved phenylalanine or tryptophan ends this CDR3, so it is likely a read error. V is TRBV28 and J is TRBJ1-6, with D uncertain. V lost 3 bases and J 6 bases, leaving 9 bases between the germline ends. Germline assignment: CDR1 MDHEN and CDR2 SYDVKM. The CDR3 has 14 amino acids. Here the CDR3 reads CASSLAGLNSPLHS. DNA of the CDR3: TGTGCCAGCAGTTTGGCAGGCCTTAATTCACCCCTCCACTCT.

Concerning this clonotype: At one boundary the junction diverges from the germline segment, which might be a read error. The CDR3 loop reads CTSSTGETIEAFF. The CDR3 nucleotides read TGTACCAGCAGCACAGGGGAGACTATTGAAGCTTTCTTT. The chain is built from TRBV6-6 and TRBJ1-1; TRBD1 matches 7 bases. The CDR3 has 13 amino acids. Per germline, CDR1 MNHNY and CDR2 SVGAGI (reference sequence).

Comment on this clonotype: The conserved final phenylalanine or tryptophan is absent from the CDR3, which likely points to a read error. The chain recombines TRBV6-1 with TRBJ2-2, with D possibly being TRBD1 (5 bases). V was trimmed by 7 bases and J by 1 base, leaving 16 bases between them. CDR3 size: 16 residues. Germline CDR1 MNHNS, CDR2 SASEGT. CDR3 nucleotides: TGTGCCAGCACTAAAACACTACAGGTGAACACCGGGGAGCTGTTTTCT. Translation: CASTKTLQVNTGELFS.

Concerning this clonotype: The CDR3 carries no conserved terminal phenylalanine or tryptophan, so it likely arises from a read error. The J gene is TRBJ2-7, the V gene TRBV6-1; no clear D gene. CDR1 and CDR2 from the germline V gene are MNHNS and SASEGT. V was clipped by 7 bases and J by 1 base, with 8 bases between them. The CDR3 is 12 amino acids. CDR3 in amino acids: CASTQMSYEQYM. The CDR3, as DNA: TGTGCCAGCACGCAGATGTCCTACGAGCAGTACATG.

CDR3 coding DNA: TGTGCCAGCAGTCGGGACGGCGCCGGAGATAATCAGTATTTT. It yields the protein CASSRDGAGDNQYF. This chain joins TRBV6-2 or TRBV6-3 and TRBJ2-3, with D perhaps given as TRBD1 or TRBD2 (5 bases each). The CDR3 spans 14 residues. From germline, CDR1 is MNHEY and CDR2 SVGEGT. V was trimmed by 5 bases and J by 12 bases, leaving 21 bases between them.

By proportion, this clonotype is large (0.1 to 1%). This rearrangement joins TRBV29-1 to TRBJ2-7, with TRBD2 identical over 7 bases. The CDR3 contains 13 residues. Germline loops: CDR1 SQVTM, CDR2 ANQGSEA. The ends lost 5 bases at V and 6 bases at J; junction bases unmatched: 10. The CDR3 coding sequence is TGCAGCGTTCAATCGAGGGGAGGGCGCGAGCAGTACTTC. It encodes CSVQSRGGREQYF.

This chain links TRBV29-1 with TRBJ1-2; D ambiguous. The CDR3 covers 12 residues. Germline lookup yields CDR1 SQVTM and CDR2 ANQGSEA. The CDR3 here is CNLRTGRDLYTF. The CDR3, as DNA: TGCAACCTAAGGACTGGGAGAGATCTCTACACCTTC.

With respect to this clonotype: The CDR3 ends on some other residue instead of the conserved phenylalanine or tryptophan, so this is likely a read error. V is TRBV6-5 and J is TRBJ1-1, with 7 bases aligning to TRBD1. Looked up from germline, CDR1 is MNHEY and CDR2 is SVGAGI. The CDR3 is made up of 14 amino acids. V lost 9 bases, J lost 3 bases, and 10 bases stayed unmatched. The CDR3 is CASSVTGKDTEAFV. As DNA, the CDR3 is TGTGCCAGTAGTGTGACAGGGAAGGACACTGAAGCTTTCGTT.

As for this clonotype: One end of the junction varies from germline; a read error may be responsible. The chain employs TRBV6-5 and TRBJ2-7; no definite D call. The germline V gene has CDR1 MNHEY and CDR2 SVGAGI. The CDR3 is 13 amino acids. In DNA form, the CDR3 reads TGTGCCAGCAGTTACTCGAGGTCCTACAATCAGCACTTC. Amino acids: CASSYSRSYNQHF.

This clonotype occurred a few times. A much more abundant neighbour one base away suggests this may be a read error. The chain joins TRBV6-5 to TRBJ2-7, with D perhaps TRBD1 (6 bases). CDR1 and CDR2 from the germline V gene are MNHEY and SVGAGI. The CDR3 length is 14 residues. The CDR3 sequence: CVSSRSGQAYEQYF. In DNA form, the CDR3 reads TGTGTCAGCAGCCGGTCGGGACAAGCCTACGAGCAGTACTTC.

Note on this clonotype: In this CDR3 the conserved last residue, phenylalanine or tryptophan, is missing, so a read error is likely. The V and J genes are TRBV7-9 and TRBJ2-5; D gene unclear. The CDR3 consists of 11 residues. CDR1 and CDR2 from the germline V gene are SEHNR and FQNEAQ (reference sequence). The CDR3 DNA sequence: TGTGCCAACAGCCCCGGGGAGACCCAGTACCTC. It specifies CANSPGETQYL.

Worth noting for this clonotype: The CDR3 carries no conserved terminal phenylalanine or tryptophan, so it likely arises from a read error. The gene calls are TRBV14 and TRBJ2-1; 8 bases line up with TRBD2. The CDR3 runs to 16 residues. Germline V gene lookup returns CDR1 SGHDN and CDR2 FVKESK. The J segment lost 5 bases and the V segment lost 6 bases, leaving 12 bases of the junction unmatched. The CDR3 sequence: CASSAVAGWIDNEQFI. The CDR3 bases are TGTGCCAGCAGTGCCGTAGCGGGATGGATAGACAATGAGCAGTTCATC.

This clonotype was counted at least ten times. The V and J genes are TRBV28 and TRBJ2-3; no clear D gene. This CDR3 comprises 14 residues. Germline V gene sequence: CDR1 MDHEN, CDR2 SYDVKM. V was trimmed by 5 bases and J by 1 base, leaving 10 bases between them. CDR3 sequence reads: CASSGHRGTDTQYF. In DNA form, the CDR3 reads TGTGCCAGCAGTGGGCACCGGGGCACAGATACGCAGTATTTT.

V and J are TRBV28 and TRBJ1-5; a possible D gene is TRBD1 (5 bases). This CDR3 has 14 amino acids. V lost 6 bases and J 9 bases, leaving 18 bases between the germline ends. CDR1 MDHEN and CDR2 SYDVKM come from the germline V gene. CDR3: CASRITGASLPQHF. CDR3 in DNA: TGTGCCAGCAGAATAACAGGCGCGAGTCTGCCCCAGCATTTT.

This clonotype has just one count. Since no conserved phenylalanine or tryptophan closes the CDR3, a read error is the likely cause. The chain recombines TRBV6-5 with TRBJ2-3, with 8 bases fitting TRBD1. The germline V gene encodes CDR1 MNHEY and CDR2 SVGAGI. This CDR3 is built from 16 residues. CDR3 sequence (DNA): TGTGCCAGCGTCTACCACGGCGGGACAGGCACAGATATGCAGTATTTA. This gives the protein CASVYHGGTGTDMQYL.

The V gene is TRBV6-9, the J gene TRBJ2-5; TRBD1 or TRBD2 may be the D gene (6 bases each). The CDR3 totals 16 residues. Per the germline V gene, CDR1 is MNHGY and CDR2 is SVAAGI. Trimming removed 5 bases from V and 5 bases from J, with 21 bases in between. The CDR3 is CASSLPGGGTKETQYF. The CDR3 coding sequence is TGTGCCAGCAGTCTTCCCGGGGGCGGAACGAAGGAGACCCAGTACTTC.